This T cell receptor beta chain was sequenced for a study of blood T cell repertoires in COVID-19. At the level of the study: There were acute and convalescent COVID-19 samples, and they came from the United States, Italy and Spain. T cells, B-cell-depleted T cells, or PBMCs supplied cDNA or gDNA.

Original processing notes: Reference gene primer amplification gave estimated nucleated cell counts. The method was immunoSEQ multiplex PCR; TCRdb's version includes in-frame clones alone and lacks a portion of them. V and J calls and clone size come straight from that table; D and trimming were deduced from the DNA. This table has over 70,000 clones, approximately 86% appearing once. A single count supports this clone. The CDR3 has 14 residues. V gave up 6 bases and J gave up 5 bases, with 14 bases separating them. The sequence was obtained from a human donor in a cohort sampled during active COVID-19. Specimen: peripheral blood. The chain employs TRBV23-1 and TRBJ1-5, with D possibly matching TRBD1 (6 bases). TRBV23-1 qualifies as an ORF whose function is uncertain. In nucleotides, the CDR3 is TGCGCCAGCAGCCCGGACAGACTGGATCAGCCCCAGCATTTT. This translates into CASSPDRLDQPQHF.